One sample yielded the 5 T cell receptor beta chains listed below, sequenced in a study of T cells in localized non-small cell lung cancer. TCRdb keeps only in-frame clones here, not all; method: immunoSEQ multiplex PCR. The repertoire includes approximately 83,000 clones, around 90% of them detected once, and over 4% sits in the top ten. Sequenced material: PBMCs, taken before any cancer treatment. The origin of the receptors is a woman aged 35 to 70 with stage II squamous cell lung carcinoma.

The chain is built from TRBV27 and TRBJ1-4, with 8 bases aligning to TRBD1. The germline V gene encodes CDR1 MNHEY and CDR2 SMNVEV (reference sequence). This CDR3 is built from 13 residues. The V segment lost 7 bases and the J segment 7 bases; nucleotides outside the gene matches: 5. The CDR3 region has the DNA TGTGCCAGCAAAGACAGGGGATCTGAAAAACTGTTTTTT. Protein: CASKDRGSEKLFF.

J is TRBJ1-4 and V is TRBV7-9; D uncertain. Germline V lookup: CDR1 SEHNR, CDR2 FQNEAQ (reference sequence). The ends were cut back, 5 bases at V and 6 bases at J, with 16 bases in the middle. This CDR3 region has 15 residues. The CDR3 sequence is CASSQMRQADEKLFF. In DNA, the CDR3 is TGTGCCAGCAGCCAAATGCGGCAAGCGGATGAAAAACTGTTTTTT. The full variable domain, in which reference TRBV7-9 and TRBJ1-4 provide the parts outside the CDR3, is DTGVSQNPRHKITKRGQNVTFRCDPISEHNRLYWYRQTLGQGPEFLTYFQNEAQLEKSRLLSDRFSAERPKGSFSTLEIQRTEQGDSAMYLCASSQMRQADEKLFFGSGTQLSVL.

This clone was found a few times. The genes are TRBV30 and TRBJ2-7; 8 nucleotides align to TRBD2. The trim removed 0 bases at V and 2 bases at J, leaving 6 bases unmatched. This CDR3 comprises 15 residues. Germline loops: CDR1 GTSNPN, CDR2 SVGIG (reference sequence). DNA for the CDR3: TGTGCCTGGAGTGTACTTGGCGGGAGGACCTACGAGCAGTACTTC. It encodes CAWSVLGGRTYEQYF.

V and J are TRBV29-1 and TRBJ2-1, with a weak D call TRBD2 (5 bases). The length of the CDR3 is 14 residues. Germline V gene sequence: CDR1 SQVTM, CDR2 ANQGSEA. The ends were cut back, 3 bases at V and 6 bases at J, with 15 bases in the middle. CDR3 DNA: TGCAGCGTTGATAAGACACTAGGACGCAATGAGCAGTTCTTC. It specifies CSVDKTLGRNEQFF.

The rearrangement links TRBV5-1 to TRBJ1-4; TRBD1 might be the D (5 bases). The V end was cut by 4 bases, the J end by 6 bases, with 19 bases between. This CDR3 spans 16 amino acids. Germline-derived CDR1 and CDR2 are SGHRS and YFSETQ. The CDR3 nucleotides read TGCGCCAGCAGCGCCTCTCGATTGGGGCTGGATGAAAAACTGTTTTTT. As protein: CASSASRLGLDEKLFF.